This passage covers 25 T cell receptor beta chains from one sample sequenced in a study of CD8+CD57+ T cells in acquired aplastic anemia. Genomic DNA templated the TCR beta VDJ and CDR3 profiling. TCRdb ran MiXCR on the reads and lists one entry per CDR3 protein. In the table there are under 500,000 distinct CDR3 sequences, roughly a third of which are singletons. Those patients picked for sequencing had displayed CD8+CD57+ cell expansion on flow cytometry. Sequenced input: sorted CD4+, CD8+, or CD8+CD57+ T cells (not recorded which) from PBMCs. All receptors come from a human donor with aplastic anemia.

This clonotype was seen many times. This may arise from a read error, as a much more abundant clone is one base away. V is TRBV12-3 or TRBV12-4 and J is TRBJ1-6; 9 nucleotides match TRBD1. The CDR3 has 13 residues. The J segment lost 8 bases and the V segment lost 6 bases, leaving 2 bases of the junction unmatched. CDR3 region: CASSRTGDSPLHF. The CDR3 DNA follows: TGTGCCAGCAGCCGGACAGGGGATTCACCCCTCCACTTT.

At least ten counts were recorded for this clonotype. This chain uses TRBV19 with TRBJ1-1; D gene unclear. The CDR3 totals 14 residues. Trimming left V 3 bases short and J 1 base short, with 9 bases between. Germline assignment: CDR1 LNHDA and CDR2 SQIVND (reference sequence). CDR3 sequence reads: CASSIYATNTEAFF. The CDR3 DNA is TGTGCCAGTAGTATTTATGCTACGAACACTGAAGCTTTCTTT.

The rearrangement joins TRBV19 to TRBJ2-2; D possibly matches TRBD1 or TRBD2 (6 bases each). Germline V lookup: CDR1 LNHDA, CDR2 SQIVND (reference sequence). This CDR3 has 16 residues. Trimming cost V 2 bases and J 5 bases, with 15 bases left between them. CDR3 region: CASSIYGGAGTGELFF. The CDR3 DNA sequence: TGTGCCAGTAGTATATATGGGGGCGCGGGGACCGGGGAGCTGTTTTTT.

This clonotype was found a few times. The chain employs TRBV29-1 and TRBJ1-2, with a tentative D call TRBD1 (5 bases). The CDR3 totals 12 residues. The ends were cut back, 4 bases at V and 4 bases at J, with 10 bases in the middle. Germline CDR1 SQVTM, CDR2 ANQGSEA. The DNA of the CDR3 is TGCAGCGTTGTTGGAGGGGCCTATGGCTACACCTTC. It translates to CSVVGGAYGYTF.

This clonotype was seen ten or more times. The V and J genes are TRBV20-1 and TRBJ2-7; D gene ambiguous. This CDR3 has 14 amino acids. Germline V CDR1 and CDR2: DFQATT, SNEGSKA (reference sequence). Trimming cost V 5 bases and J 1 base, with 15 bases left between them. Here the CDR3 DNA reads TGCAGTGCTGCACCGGGTCCTAGGTCCTACGAGCAGTACTTC. Residues: CSAAPGPRSYEQYF.

This clonotype was detected only a few times. The chain combines TRBV11-2 with TRBJ2-3; D call uncertain. This CDR3 spans 18 amino acids. Germline V CDR1 and CDR2: SGHAT, FQNNGV. Trimming removed 5 bases from V and 1 base from J, with 22 bases in between. In DNA form, the CDR3 reads TGTGCCAGCAGCCCTGTCCGGACCTCGAGGTACGGCACAGATACGCAGTATTTT. It yields the protein CASSPVRTSRYGTDTQYF. Full variable domain (missing parts from reference TRBV11-2 and TRBJ2-3): EAGVAQSPRYKIIEKRQSVAFWCNPISGHATLYWYQQILGQGPKLLIQFQNNGVVDDSQLPKDRFSAERLKGVDSTLKIQPAKLEDSAVYLCASSPVRTSRYGTDTQYFGPGTRLTVL.

The chain joins TRBV19 to TRBJ2-3; 9 bases match TRBD2. The CDR3 is 12 residues long. Germline-derived CDR1 and CDR2 are LNHDA and SQIVND (reference sequence). V was pared by 6 bases and J by 5 bases, with 0 bases of the junction left unmatched. CDR3 coding DNA: TGTGCCAGTAGACTAGCGGGAGATACGCAGTATTTT. Amino acid sequence: CASRLAGDTQYF.

This chain uses TRBV20-1 with TRBJ2-1; no clear D gene. V lost 3 bases to trimming and J lost 4 bases, with 4 bases between them. CDR1 is DFQATT and CDR2 is SNEGSKA in the germline V gene (reference sequence). The CDR3 extends over 11 amino acids. Written as DNA, the CDR3 is TGCAGTGCTAGGCCATACAATGAGCAGTTCTTC. This sequence encodes CSARPYNEQFF.

In the case of this clonotype: One end of the junction does not line up with germline, which may come from a read error. The chain recombines TRBV19 with TRBJ2-1, with TRBD2 matching 13 bases. This CDR3 region has 16 residues. The germline CDR1 and CDR2 sequences are LNHDA and SQIVND (reference sequence). CDR3 nucleotides: TGTGCCGGTAGTGCCGGACTAGCGGGAGACTACAATGAGCAGTTCTTC. Encoded protein: CAGSAGLAGDYNEQFF.

Points on this clonotype: One base away lies a much larger clone, so this may be a sequencing read error. The CDR3 sequence: CASSEMGGGGGNTPLHF. As DNA, the CDR3 is TGTGCCAGCAGTGAAATGGGAGGAGGGGGGGGCAATACACCCCTCCACTTT. This chain uses TRBV25-1 with TRBJ1-6, with D possibly being TRBD1 (6 bases). Germline CDR1 is MGHDK and CDR2 is SYGVNS. V shed 2 bases and J shed 11 bases, with 22 bases lying between them. The CDR3 is made up of 17 amino acids.

The V call is TRBV2, the J call TRBJ2-5; 10 bases align to TRBD2. The CDR3 has 17 amino acids. CDR1 is SNHLY and CDR2 is FYNNEI in the germline V gene. V lost 0 bases, J lost 3 bases, and 7 bases stayed unmatched. The CDR3 DNA sequence: TGTGCCAGCAGTGAAGCGTTTCGGACTAGCGGTAAAGAGACCCAGTACTTC. This encodes CASSEAFRTSGKETQYF.

This clonotype was observed at least ten times. The V and J genes are TRBV19 and TRBJ2-5; 7 nucleotides line up with TRBD1. CDR3 length: 15 residues. V shed 3 bases and J 0 bases; nucleotides not matched to a gene: 4. Germline V gene lookup returns CDR1 LNHDA and CDR2 SQIVND (reference sequence). The CDR3 DNA is TGTGCCAGTAGTATCGGCAGGGGGTACCAAGAGACCCAGTACTTC. Translating it yields CASSIGRGYQETQYF.

On this clonotype: The conserved phenylalanine or tryptophan normally closing the CDR3 is absent here, so this likely arose from a read error. The chain uses TRBV7-1 and TRBJ2-1; 9 nucleotides match TRBD2. TRBV7-1 is labeled an ORF, and its function is uncertain. The CDR3 runs to 20 residues. Trimming removed 3 bases from V and 0 bases from J; junction bases left unmatched: 15. This CDR3 is CASSSHSGSIGIPSYNEQFL. As DNA, the CDR3 is TGTGCCAGCAGCTCCCATAGCGGGAGCATTGGAATCCCCTCCTACAATGAGCAGTTCCTC.

This chain joins TRBV30 and TRBJ1-2, with D perhaps TRBD1 (5 bases). The CDR3 consists of 13 residues. The germline V gene encodes CDR1 GTSNPN and CDR2 SVGIG (reference sequence). The ends were cut back, 0 bases at V and 8 bases at J, with 13 bases in the middle. The CDR3 region is CAWSVRGESGYTF. The CDR3, as DNA: TGTGCCTGGAGTGTACGAGGGGAATCGGGCTACACCTTC.

This clonotype was detected ten times or more. The rearrangement links TRBV2 to TRBJ1-2; D is unresolved. Trimming removed 3 bases from V and 7 bases from J, with 12 bases in between. There are 13 residues in the CDR3. Germline loops: CDR1 SNHLY, CDR2 FYNNEI. The CDR3 is CASSEWEEGGYTF. The CDR3 DNA sequence: TGTGCCAGCAGTGAGTGGGAGGAGGGTGGCTACACCTTC.

This clonotype was observed many times. V gene TRBV20-1 combines with J gene TRBJ2-7, with D possibly being TRBD1 (6 bases). From germline, CDR1 is DFQATT and CDR2 SNEGSKA (reference sequence). V lost 5 bases and J lost 0, with 14 bases in between. The CDR3 covers 14 residues. CDR3 nucleotide sequence: TGCAGTGCTGGTCGACAGGAACGCTCCTACGAGCAGTACTTC. Translating gives CSAGRQERSYEQYF.

This chain connects TRBV19 to TRBJ1-5; D is possibly TRBD1 (5 bases). The germline CDR1 and CDR2 sequences are LNHDA and SQIVND (reference sequence). The germline V and J ends were trimmed by 4 bases and 5 bases, with 12 bases remaining between them. The CDR3 extends over 14 amino acids. Written as DNA, the CDR3 is TGTGCCAGTAGTACCGGGCAGGGATATCAGCCCCAGCATTTT. The encoded protein is CASSTGQGYQPQHF.

The rearrangement joins TRBV9 to TRBJ2-7, with D hard to call. The length of the CDR3 is 14 residues. Trimming pared 0 bases from V and 0 bases from J, leaving 7 bases between. Looked up from germline, CDR1 is SGDLS and CDR2 is YYNGEE. CDR3 amino acids: CASSVGPDSYEQYF. The CDR3 DNA sequence: TGTGCCAGCAGCGTAGGTCCGGACTCCTACGAGCAGTACTTC.

This chain connects TRBV9 to TRBJ2-2; D is perhaps TRBD2 (6 bases). With 3 bases removed from V and 9 bases from J, the gap between germline ends came to 21 bases. CDR3 length: 16 residues. Germline-derived CDR1 and CDR2 are SGDLS and YYNGEE. The CDR3 loop is CASSAPPEGPSRELFF. The CDR3 DNA is TGTGCCAGCAGCGCGCCCCCGGAGGGGCCTTCTCGGGAGCTGTTTTTT.

The chain is built from TRBV7-2 and TRBJ1-2; D may be TRBD1 (5 bases). The V end was cut by 10 bases, the J end by 3 bases, with 15 bases between. The CDR3 consists of 13 residues. The germline gives CDR1 SGHTA, CDR2 FQGNSA. The CDR3 is CAISEGPYYGYTF. The CDR3 bases are TGTGCCATCAGTGAGGGACCATACTATGGCTACACCTTC.

This clonotype was seen many times. V usage is TRBV10-3 and J usage is TRBJ1-5; D is perhaps TRBD1 (5 bases). The V end was cut by 0 bases, the J end by 3 bases, with 9 bases between. The germline V gene has CDR1 ENHRY and CDR2 SYGVKD. This CDR3 is 15 amino acids long. CDR3 coding DNA: TGTGCCATCAGTGAGTCGGGGGGGGTCAATCAGCCCCAGCATTTT. Its translation: CAISESGGVNQPQHF.

This clonotype was counted many times. The chain combines TRBV2 with TRBJ1-1; TRBD1 might be the D (5 bases). V was cut by 10 bases and J by 0 bases, with 15 bases left in between. CDR1 and CDR2 (germline): SNHLY, FYNNEI. This CDR3 contains 14 residues. This CDR3 is CATEMTDLNTEAFF. In DNA form, the CDR3 reads TGTGCCACCGAAATGACAGACCTGAACACTGAAGCTTTCTTT.

The V gene is TRBV3-1, the J gene TRBJ1-3; D call uncertain. CDR1 is LGHDT, CDR2 YNNKEL, per germline (reference sequence). The germline V and J ends were trimmed by 4 bases and 0 bases, with 13 bases remaining between them. The length of the CDR3 is 16 residues. The CDR3 bases are TGTGCCAGCAGCCCAGAGTTTGACCGCTCTGGAAACACCATATATTTT. As protein: CASSPEFDRSGNTIYF.

This clonotype has a count of ten or more. The chain is built from TRBV24-1 and TRBJ2-3, with D hard to call. The CDR3 is 15 residues long. V was pared by 3 bases and J by 4 bases, with 13 bases between. Germline V CDR1 and CDR2: KGHDR, SFDVKD. The DNA for the CDR3 is TGTGCCACCAGTGATCGCCGTGGGAATCCAGATACGCAGTATTTT. This encodes CATSDRRGNPDTQYF.

This clonotype was picked up a small number of times. The chain joins TRBV24-1 to TRBJ1-2; 10 positions match TRBD1. V was clipped by 4 bases and J by 7 bases; unmatched bases: 5. The CDR3 runs to 14 residues. The germline CDR1 and CDR2 sequences are KGHDR and SFDVKD. The CDR3 is CATSEPGQGTGYTF. The CDR3 bases are TGTGCCACCAGTGAGCCGGGACAGGGGACTGGCTACACCTTC.